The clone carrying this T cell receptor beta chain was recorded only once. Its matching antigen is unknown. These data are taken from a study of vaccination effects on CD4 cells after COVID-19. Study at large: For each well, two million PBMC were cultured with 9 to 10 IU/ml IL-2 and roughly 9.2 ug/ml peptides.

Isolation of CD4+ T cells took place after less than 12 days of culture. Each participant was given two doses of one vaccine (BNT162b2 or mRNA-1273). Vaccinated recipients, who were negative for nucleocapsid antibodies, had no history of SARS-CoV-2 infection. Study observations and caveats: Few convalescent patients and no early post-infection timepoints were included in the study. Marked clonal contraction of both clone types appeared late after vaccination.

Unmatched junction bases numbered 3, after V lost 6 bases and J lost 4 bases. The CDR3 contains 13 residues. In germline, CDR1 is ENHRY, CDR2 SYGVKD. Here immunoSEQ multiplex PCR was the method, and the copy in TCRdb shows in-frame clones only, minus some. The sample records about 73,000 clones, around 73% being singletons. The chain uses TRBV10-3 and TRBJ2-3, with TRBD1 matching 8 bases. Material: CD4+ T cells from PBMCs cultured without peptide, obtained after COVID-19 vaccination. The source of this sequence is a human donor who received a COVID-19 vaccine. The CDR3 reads CAIRGTGSDTQYF. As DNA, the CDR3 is TGTGCCATCAGGGGGACAGGTTCAGATACGCAGTATTTT.